A single T cell receptor (beta chain) is shown here with its context. This sample was taken from a study of T cells after yellow fever vaccination. Study overall: Fractions of limited cellularity were prepared by means of SMART-Seq v4 Ultra Low Input.

By 5'RACE template switching, TCR cDNA was produced, with a universal primer site and UMIs added in the process. From the 5' RACE reads, TCRdb called clonotypes with MiXCR, one entry per CDR3 protein. The profile shows some 300,000 distinct CDR3 sequences, roughly 9% of them singletons. Trimming left V 5 bases short and J 3 bases short, with 19 bases between. The CDR3 has 16 amino acids. Germline CDR1 MNHNY, CDR2 SVGAGI (reference sequence). The TCR was taken from a man between 18 and 35 years old who received the YFV17D yellow fever vaccine. Sequences were derived from CD4+ T cells sorted from PBMCs, sampled 5 days after the yellow fever booster vaccination. The chain uses TRBV6-6 and TRBJ1-2; D remains unclear. CDR3 bases: TGTGCCAGCAGTGATCTATCGGCCTTGAGGGACTATGGCTACACCTTC. This sequence encodes CASSDLSALRDYGYTF.